This TCR beta chain was recorded in a study of blood T cell repertoires in COVID-19. In the study overall: T cells, B-cell-depleted T cells, or PBMCs supplied cDNA or gDNA.

All enrollees were roughly 18 to 95 years old and from approximately 25 US areas. Generated by immunoSEQ multiplex PCR, the TCRdb table keeps only in-frame clones and is missing some. This table has around 320,000 clones, 90% appearing once. The sequence derives from a young woman with acute COVID-19. The sample taken for sequencing was PBMCs or T cells enriched from blood (not recorded which).

CDR3 sequence reads: CASSRRAGQVIRGANVLTF. The CDR3 coding sequence is TGTGCCAGCAGTCGGAGAGCGGGACAGGTGATCCGGGGGGCCAACGTCCTGACTTTC. The rearrangement links TRBV28 to TRBJ2-6, with D possibly matching TRBD1 (8 bases). The CDR3 length is 19 residues. Per germline, CDR1 MDHEN and CDR2 SYDVKM. Trimming shortened V by 5 bases and J by 4 bases, and 24 bases separated the two germline ends.